These 30 T cell receptor beta chains originate from one sample sequenced in a study of beta chain features in type 1 diabetes. Expressed TCRB transcripts were sequenced because the entire RNA isolate underwent reverse transcription. Method: immunoSEQ multiplex PCR; TCRdb's copy keeps in-frame clones and lacks some. This sample has about 360,000 clones; roughly 13% occur once, and the top ten carry 0.017%. The sequenced sample consisted of naive CD4+ T cells from blood. These receptors originate from a man between 18 and 29 years old in good health.

The rearrangement joins TRBV19 to TRBJ1-5; 10 positions match TRBD1. Germline loops: CDR1 LNHDA, CDR2 SQIVND (reference sequence). The CDR3 is made up of 14 amino acids. V was pared by 8 bases and J by 1 base, with 2 bases of the junction left unmatched. The CDR3 region is CASRQGASNQPQHF. Here the CDR3 DNA reads TGTGCCAGTCGACAGGGGGCAAGCAATCAGCCCCAGCATTTT.

The V call is TRBV7-2, the J call TRBJ2-7, with 9 bases aligning to TRBD1. This CDR3 is 13 amino acids long. The junction had 5 bases not matched to a gene; V was cut back by 5 bases and J by 6 bases. Germline V lookup: CDR1 SGHTA, CDR2 FQGNSA. CDR3 amino acids: CASSADRGGEQYF. The DNA of the CDR3 is TGTGCCAGCAGCGCGGACAGGGGTGGCGAGCAGTACTTC.

The gene calls are TRBV7-2 and TRBJ2-1; 9 positions agree with TRBD1. From germline, CDR1 is SGHTA and CDR2 FQGNSA. Trimming cost V 4 bases and J 9 bases; bases outside gene matches: 4. The CDR3 consists of 13 residues. For the CDR3, the DNA is TGTGCCAGCAGCTGGGGACAGGGTCGTGAGCAGTTCTTC. Translated, it gives CASSWGQGREQFF. Full variable domain (missing parts from reference TRBV7-2 and TRBJ2-1): GAGVSQSPSNKVTEKGKDVELRCDPISGHTALYWYRQSLGQGLEFLIYFQGNSAPDKSGLPSDRFSAERTGGSVSTLTIQRTQQEDSAVYLCASSWGQGREQFFGPGTRLTVL.

The chain joins TRBV6-5 to TRBJ1-5; D not certain. The CDR3 covers 13 residues. Deletions cut 8 bases from V and 3 bases from J, with 11 bases between. Looked up from germline, CDR1 is MNHEY and CDR2 is SVGAGI. The DNA for the CDR3 is TGTGCCAGCGGAGGGAGTCCCAATCAGCCCCAGCATTTT. Residues: CASGGSPNQPQHF.

CDR3: CASSLIAGLGTGELFF. CDR3 DNA sequence: TGTGCCAGCAGCCTCATAGCGGGTCTAGGCACCGGGGAGCTGTTTTTT. The rearrangement uses TRBV6-6 and TRBJ2-2; TRBD2 matches at 7 bases. The germline V gene encodes CDR1 MNHNY and CDR2 SVGAGI (reference sequence). The V and J ends lost 6 bases and 4 bases, in that order; junction bases with no gene match: 11. The CDR3 runs to 16 residues.

The chain has TRBV5-1 and TRBJ2-7; 7 bases are a match to TRBD1. Trimming removed 4 bases from V and 7 bases from J; junction bases left unmatched: 5. This CDR3 contains 12 residues. In germline, CDR1 is SGHRS, CDR2 YFSETQ. DNA of the CDR3: TGCGCCAGCAGCGGGGACAGCCGGGAGCAGTACTTC. Protein sequence: CASSGDSREQYF.

V usage is TRBV21-1 and J usage is TRBJ1-5; whether TRBD1, the table's D call, matches the DNA was not checked. TRBV21-1 is tagged as a pseudogene. The CDR3 is made up of 15 amino acids. The CDR3 spells CASSKDRESGQPQHF. The CDR3 DNA reads TGTGCCAGCAGCAAAGACAGGGAGTCAGGTCAGCCCCAGCATTTT.

The sample holds a few counts of this clone. J is TRBJ1-1 and V is TRBV1; whether TRBD1, the table's D call, matches the DNA was not checked. TRBV1 is reported as a pseudogene. This CDR3 comprises 18 residues. CDR3: CTSSQEDNGDSKNTEAFF. Written as DNA, the CDR3 is TGCACCAGCAGCCAAGAGGACAATGGCGACAGTAAGAACACTGAAGCTTTCTTT.

This clone turned up a few times. The gene calls are TRBV5-1 and TRBJ2-3, with 7 bases lining up with TRBD2. Germline values: CDR1 SGHRS, CDR2 YFSETQ. This CDR3 contains 16 residues. J was trimmed by 2 bases and V by 0 bases; bases with no gene match: 6. The CDR3 spells CASSLVIAGVTDTQYF. DNA for the CDR3: TGCGCCAGCAGCTTGGTGATCGCGGGAGTCACAGATACGCAGTATTTT.

The chain recombines TRBV27 with TRBJ1-2; D gene ambiguous. The germline V and J ends were trimmed by 5 bases and 0 bases, with 13 bases remaining between them. The CDR3 is 15 amino acids. Germline V gene sequence: CDR1 MNHEY, CDR2 SMNVEV (reference sequence). The CDR3 reads CASSPGERPNYGYTF. The CDR3 DNA follows: TGTGCCAGCAGTCCCGGCGAGAGGCCTAACTATGGCTACACCTTC.

This clone appeared many times. The CDR3 region has the DNA TGTGCCAGCAGCTTATACAGCTCTGGGGCCAACGTCCTGACTTTC. It translates to CASSLYSSGANVLTF. This chain joins TRBV7-9 and TRBJ2-6; D uncertain. Germline CDR1 SEHNR, CDR2 FQNEAQ (reference sequence). Trimming left V 2 bases short and J 0 bases short, with 5 bases between. The CDR3 covers 15 residues.

The table lists this clone with a few counts. This sequence joins TRBV28 and TRBJ2-2; TRBD2 agrees at 7 bases. In germline, CDR1 is MDHEN, CDR2 SYDVKM. The CDR3 runs to 13 residues. The trim removed 6 bases at V and 4 bases at J, leaving 2 bases unmatched. The CDR3 reads CASSGGGTGELFF. DNA of the CDR3: TGTGCCAGCAGCGGCGGGGGCACCGGGGAGCTGTTTTTT.

Only a few counts were recorded for this clone. This chain links TRBV7-9 with TRBJ1-2; tentative D call: TRBD1 (5 bases). V lost 0 bases, J lost 3 bases, and 8 bases lay in between. Germline V lookup: CDR1 SEHNR, CDR2 FQNEAQ (reference sequence). This CDR3 is built from 14 residues. The CDR3: CASSLAGVDYGYTF. In DNA, the CDR3 is TGTGCCAGCAGCTTAGCAGGGGTTGACTATGGCTACACCTTC.

The V and J genes are TRBV18 and TRBJ2-2, with TRBD1 matching 7 bases. This CDR3 region has 18 residues. J was trimmed by 1 base and V by 8 bases; bases with no gene match: 16. Germline CDR1 KGHSH, CDR2 LQKENI. The CDR3 loop reads CASRSLLQGLKNTGELFF. The DNA for the CDR3 is TGTGCCAGCCGAAGCCTATTACAGGGGCTAAAGAACACCGGGGAGCTGTTTTTT.

A few counts support this clone. This chain links TRBV7-2 with TRBJ2-1; TRBD2 aligns across 13 bases. CDR1 and CDR2 from the germline V gene are SGHTA and FQGNSA. The V gene end was trimmed by 3 bases and the J gene end by 7 bases; junction bases not matched to a gene: 6. The CDR3 is made up of 16 amino acids. In DNA, the CDR3 is TGTGCCAGCAGCTTCGCCGGGACTAGCGGGAAAAATGAGCAGTTCTTC. Protein product: CASSFAGTSGKNEQFF.

The V and J genes are TRBV16 and TRBJ2-3; a possible D gene is TRBD2 (7 bases). Germline V gives CDR1 KGHSY, CDR2 FQNENV. The CDR3 has 15 amino acids. Deletions cut 2 bases from V and 4 bases from J, with 13 bases between. DNA for the CDR3: TGTGCCAGCAGCCAAAGGGGGGGCACGGCAGATACGCAGTATTTT. Its translation: CASSQRGGTADTQYF.

The J gene is TRBJ2-5, the V gene TRBV7-3; 11 positions match TRBD2. The V and J ends lost 5 bases and 1 base, in that order; junction bases with no gene match: 6. CDR3 size: 16 residues. CDR1 SGHTA and CDR2 FQGTGA come from the germline V gene. CDR3 loop: CASSQTSGAVQETQYF. CDR3 DNA: TGTGCCAGCAGCCAGACTAGCGGGGCCGTCCAAGAGACCCAGTACTTC.

This clone was observed once. Other DNA variants within this sample encode the same CDR3. The chain employs TRBV27 and TRBJ1-2, with D maybe TRBD1 (5 bases). The CDR3 is 13 amino acids. Germline V gene lookup returns CDR1 MNHEY and CDR2 SMNVEV (reference sequence). The germline V and J ends were trimmed by 3 bases and 1 base, with 6 bases remaining between them. The CDR3 nucleotides are TGTGCCAGCAGTTTGCAGGGTAACTATGGCTACACCTTC. Protein: CASSLQGNYGYTF.

A few counts support this clone. This chain links TRBV19 with TRBJ2-1; 7 bases are a match to TRBD2. The junction had 12 bases not matched to a gene; V was cut back by 9 bases and J by 4 bases. Germline assignment: CDR1 LNHDA and CDR2 SQIVND (reference sequence). This CDR3 comprises 15 residues. The CDR3 is CASKTSGGLYNEQFF. The DNA for the CDR3 is TGTGCCAGCAAAACCTCGGGAGGACTATACAATGAGCAGTTCTTC.

In its sample, this clone was seen a few times. The rearrangement joins TRBV11-2 to TRBJ2-3, with D possibly being TRBD2 (5 bases). V lost 1 base to trimming and J lost 2 bases, with 10 bases between them. Looked up from germline, CDR1 is SGHAT and CDR2 is FQNNGV. This CDR3 has 15 amino acids. The DNA for the CDR3 is TGTGCCAGCAGCTTAGTATGGGAGAACACAGATACGCAGTATTTT. It encodes CASSLVWENTDTQYF.

The V and J genes are TRBV7-8 and TRBJ1-4; TRBD1 might be the D (6 bases). The CDR3 spans 16 residues. V was clipped by 6 bases and J by 0 bases, with 14 bases between them. CDR1 and CDR2 from the germline V gene are SGHVS and FQNEAQ. Here the CDR3 DNA reads TGTGCCAGCAGTTTGCTACAGGGAGCAACTAATGAAAAACTGTTTTTT. It yields the protein CASSLLQGATNEKLFF.

This clone has more than one count but fewer than ten. The chain employs TRBV7-9 and TRBJ2-7; D is perhaps TRBD1 (7 bases). From germline, CDR1 is SEHNR and CDR2 FQNEAQ (reference sequence). The CDR3 is made up of 14 amino acids. The ends were cut back, 1 base at V and 6 bases at J, with 13 bases in the middle. CDR3 coding DNA: TGTGCCAGCAGCTTAGTGGAGGGGGCGGGCGAGCAGTACTTC. This sequence encodes CASSLVEGAGEQYF.

This clone occurred a few times. This chain joins TRBV9 and TRBJ2-6; D might be TRBD2 (6 bases). Germline loops: CDR1 SGDLS, CDR2 YYNGEE. CDR3 length: 15 residues. Between the trimmed V and J ends, which lost 3 bases and 0 bases, there was a span of 7 bases. The CDR3 reads CASSGGVSGANVLTF. Written as DNA, the CDR3 is TGTGCCAGCAGCGGGGGGGTCTCTGGGGCCAACGTCCTGACTTTC.

The chain links TRBV30 to TRBJ1-6; 8 nucleotides agree with TRBD1. The CDR3 loop spans 15 amino acids. Germline CDR1 and CDR2: GTSNPN and SVGIG (reference sequence). V lost 3 bases and J lost 7; bases outside the gene matches: 8. This chain's CDR3 is CAWSIGQGRNSPLHF. In nucleotides, the CDR3 is TGTGCCTGGAGCATCGGACAGGGCCGGAATTCACCCCTCCACTTT.

The chain combines TRBV7-9 with TRBJ1-1; perhaps TRBD1 as D (5 bases). Trimming removed 7 bases at V and 5 bases at J, with 14 bases between. The length of the CDR3 is 13 residues. From germline, CDR1 is SEHNR and CDR2 FQNEAQ (reference sequence). CDR3 in DNA: TGTGCCAGCACCAAAAAGGGGTTTACTGAAGCTTTCTTT. Amino acid sequence: CASTKKGFTEAFF.

This clone came up a few times. This chain joins TRBV5-4 and TRBJ1-1, with TRBD1 matching 7 bases. Trimming took 0 bases from V and 1 from J; bases not matched to a gene: 3. Germline CDR1 SGHNT, CDR2 YYREEE (reference sequence). The CDR3 loop spans 15 amino acids. CDR3 in amino acids: CASSLGRQGNTEAFF. CDR3 bases: TGTGCCAGCAGCTTGGGGCGACAGGGGAACACTGAAGCTTTCTTT.

This clone appeared a few times. This chain uses TRBV23-1 with TRBJ1-1; possibly TRBD1 for D (5 bases). TRBV23-1 is sorted into the ORF group, with uncertain function. The CDR3 has 16 amino acids. Trimming pared 4 bases from V and 2 bases from J, leaving 17 bases between. The CDR3 nucleotides read TGCGCCAGCAGTCGAGTGGGTAGGGGACTAAACACTGAAGCTTTCTTT. Translation: CASSRVGRGLNTEAFF.

This clone was seen a handful of times. The chain uses TRBV29-1 and TRBJ2-2, with 7 bases fitting TRBD2. The V segment lost 7 bases and the J segment 3 bases; nucleotides outside the gene matches: 11. Per the germline V gene, CDR1 is SQVTM and CDR2 is ANQGSEA. This CDR3 contains 15 residues. CDR3 bases: TGCAGCGCCCAGAAGGGAGGGCCGTACACCGGGGAGCTGTTTTTT. It yields the protein CSAQKGGPYTGELFF.

This clone occurred a few times. The chain uses TRBV28 and TRBJ1-2, with D maybe TRBD1 (5 bases). V lost 3 bases, J lost 5 bases, and 10 bases lay in between. This CDR3 has 13 residues. The germline CDR1 and CDR2 sequences are MDHEN and SYDVKM. CDR3 residues: CASSFGGTYGYTF. CDR3 DNA sequence: TGTGCCAGCAGTTTCGGAGGGACTTATGGCTACACCTTC.

The chain uses TRBV11-2 and TRBJ2-5; D might be TRBD2 (6 bases). The V gene lost 5 bases and the J gene lost 5 bases, with 15 bases spanning the gap. This CDR3 has 14 amino acids. Germline assignment: CDR1 SGHAT and CDR2 FQNNGV. CDR3 coding DNA: TGTGCCAGCAGCGCAATGCCGGGGAGGGAGACCCAGTACTTC. Protein sequence: CASSAMPGRETQYF.